These 30 T cell receptor beta chains originate from one sample sequenced in a study of blood T cell repertoires in COVID-19. Produced via immunoSEQ multiplex PCR; TCRdb's table is partial and in-frame only. The sample lists 350,000 or so clones, 80% to 90% occurring once. The specimen was PBMCs or T cells enriched from blood (not recorded which). Receptors were obtained from a woman aged 40-49 years with acute COVID-19.

The genes are TRBV19 and TRBJ2-7; TRBD2 agrees at 7 bases. Looked up from germline, CDR1 is LNHDA and CDR2 is SQIVND (reference sequence). This CDR3 has 14 amino acids. The trim removed 9 bases at V and 4 bases at J, leaving 12 bases unmatched. The CDR3 loop is CARTQPGGVYEQYF. Written as DNA, the CDR3 is TGTGCCAGGACCCAGCCGGGGGGTGTTTACGAGCAGTACTTC. The variable domain in full, completed from reference TRBV19 and TRBJ2-7, reads DGGITQSPKYLFRKEGQNVTLSCEQNLNHDAMYWYRQDPGQGLRLIYYSQIVNDFQKGDIAEGYSVSREKKESFPLTVTSAQKNPTAFYLCARTQPGGVYEQYFGPGTRLTVT.

The genes are TRBV12-3 or TRBV12-4 and TRBJ1-1, with D uncertain. The CDR3 contains 13 residues. The V gene lost 4 bases and the J gene lost 1 base, with 7 bases spanning the gap. The CDR3 coding sequence is TGTGCCAGCAGTTCCTTCCCGAACACTGAAGCTTTCTTT. Translating it yields CASSSFPNTEAFF.

The chain links TRBV7-9 to TRBJ2-1; 8 bases are a match to TRBD2. Germline V CDR1 and CDR2: SEHNR, FQNEAQ (reference sequence). The V segment lost 1 base and the J segment 5 bases; nucleotides outside the gene matches: 10. The CDR3 length is 17 residues. The CDR3 is CASSLVTGTRLHNEQFF. CDR3 sequence (DNA): TGTGCCAGCAGCTTAGTTACCGGGACTAGGCTACACAATGAGCAGTTCTTC.

This chain links TRBV10-3 with TRBJ2-3; 11 bases map to TRBD2. The length of the CDR3 is 19 residues. The J segment lost 2 bases and the V segment lost 4 bases, leaving 14 bases of the junction unmatched. Germline CDR1 reads ENHRY; CDR2 reads SYGVKD. The DNA of the CDR3 is TGTGCCATCAGTGGTTTTAGCGGGGGGGAAATAACCTACACAGATACGCAGTATTTT. This translates into CAISGFSGGEITYTDTQYF.

Of note for this clone: A junction end diverges from the germline sequence, so it may reflect a read error. The CDR3 nucleotides are TGTGCCAGCAGCGTAACTAGCGGGGGACTAGATGGTACGCAGTATTTT. Translation: CASSVTSGGLDGTQYF. The chain combines TRBV7-3 with TRBJ2-3; TRBD2 agrees at 11 bases. The CDR3 length is 16 residues. Germline V gene data show CDR1 as SGHTA and CDR2 as FQGTGA.

The V call is TRBV10-3, the J call TRBJ2-2, with TRBD1 identical over 11 bases. CDR1 and CDR2 from the germline V gene are ENHRY and SYGVKD. The ends lost 10 bases at V and 4 bases at J; junction bases unmatched: 5. The CDR3 is made up of 14 amino acids. The CDR3 nucleotides are TGTGCCACGGACAGGGGGCTTGGCACCGGGGAGCTGTTTTTT. Protein product: CATDRGLGTGELFF.

This clone was picked up one time. This chain links TRBV10-3 with TRBJ2-5, with 9 bases aligning to TRBD1. This CDR3 is 15 amino acids long. With 7 bases clipped from V and 1 base from J, the junction kept 7 bases outside the gene matches. Per germline, CDR1 ENHRY and CDR2 SYGVKD. Written as DNA, the CDR3 is TGTGCCATCAAGACCGGGACAGGGCTCCAAGAGACCCAGTACTTC. Protein product: CAIKTGTGLQETQYF.

CDR3 loop: CASSSRGVRGQLYEQYF. In DNA form, the CDR3 reads TGTGCCAGCAGCTCTAGGGGTGTGCGGGGGCAGCTTTACGAGCAGTACTTC. The chain couples TRBV7-6 to TRBJ2-7; D is perhaps TRBD2 (7 bases). CDR1 is SGHVS and CDR2 is FNYEAQ in the germline V gene. CDR3 size: 17 residues. Trimming took off 4 bases at V and 4 bases at J, with 23 bases between the two ends.

V and J are TRBV28 and TRBJ1-4; D is perhaps TRBD1 (6 bases). The CDR3 is made up of 16 amino acids. V was clipped by 6 bases and J by 0 bases, with 14 bases between them. Germline V gene lookup returns CDR1 MDHEN and CDR2 SYDVKM. The DNA for the CDR3 is TGTGCCAGCAGCGTACAGGGTTCCCCAACTAATGAAAAACTGTTTTTT. This translates into CASSVQGSPTNEKLFF.

This clone was detected once. The V call is TRBV20-1, the J call TRBJ2-5; the D is unclear. This CDR3 comprises 11 residues. The V and J ends lost 3 bases and 2 bases respectively, with 4 bases between them. The germline gives CDR1 DFQATT, CDR2 SNEGSKA (reference sequence). The CDR3 region has the DNA TGCAGTGCTAGCCCGCAAGAGACCCAGTACTTC. Its translation: CSASPQETQYF.

V gene TRBV6-6 combines with J gene TRBJ2-3; D not certain. This CDR3 region has 12 residues. CDR1 is MNHNY, CDR2 SVGAGI, per germline (reference sequence). The CDR3 here is CATSPITDTQYF. Here the CDR3 DNA reads TGTGCTACGAGTCCGATCACAGATACGCAGTATTTT.

The V and J genes are TRBV7-9 and TRBJ2-7; the match to TRBD1 covers 9 bases. The ends lost 5 bases at V and 10 bases at J; junction bases unmatched: 6. Germline-derived CDR1 and CDR2 are SEHNR and FQNEAQ (reference sequence). The CDR3 runs 12 residues. The CDR3, as DNA: TGTGCCAGCAGCGCGGGGACAGGGTTCCAGTACTTC. This gives the protein CASSAGTGFQYF.

The V gene is TRBV2, the J gene TRBJ2-5, with D perhaps matching TRBD2 (5 bases). The CDR3 length is 15 residues. Trimming cost V 2 bases and J 4 bases, with 14 bases left between them. The V gene's germline CDR1 is SNHLY and CDR2 FYNNEI. CDR3 residues: CASSESRIARETQYF. DNA for the CDR3: TGTGCCAGCAGTGAATCTAGAATAGCGAGAGAGACCCAGTACTTC. The full variable domain, with the rest looked up from reference TRBV2 and TRBJ2-5, is EPEVTQTPSHQVTQMGQEVILRCVPISNHLYFYWYRQILGQKVEFLVSFYNNEISEKSEIFDDQFSVERPDGSNFTLKIRSTKLEDSAMYFCASSESRIARETQYFGPGTRLLVL.

The rearrangement joins TRBV3-1 (or the pseudogene TRBV3-2) to TRBJ2-3; the match to TRBD2 covers 8 bases. This CDR3 comprises 16 residues. V was pared by 2 bases and J by 6 bases, with 10 bases of the junction left unmatched. Germline CDR1 LGHDT, CDR2 YNNKEL (reference sequence). CDR3 coding DNA: TGTGCCAGCAGCCAATCACTAGCGGCCAATTTCGATACGCAGTATTTT. It yields the protein CASSQSLAANFDTQYF.

V is TRBV3-1 (or the pseudogene TRBV3-2) and J is TRBJ2-1, with D possibly TRBD1 on 5 matching bases. CDR3 size: 16 residues. V dropped 3 bases and J dropped 8 bases, with 20 bases sitting between them. The germline V gene has CDR1 LGHDT and CDR2 YNNKEL (reference sequence). In DNA form, the CDR3 reads TGTGCCAGCAGCCACTGGTCTGACCCAAAAGGGGATGAGCAGTTCTTC. This encodes CASSHWSDPKGDEQFF.

This clone has a handful of counts. V usage is TRBV20-1 and J usage is TRBJ2-3, with 9 bases matching TRBD2. This CDR3 spans 14 amino acids. J gave up 4 bases and V 3 bases, and 5 bases lay outside the gene matches. Germline assignment: CDR1 DFQATT and CDR2 SNEGSKA (reference sequence). The CDR3 loop is CSASGGGASDTQYF. DNA of the CDR3: TGCAGTGCTAGTGGCGGGGGGGCGTCAGATACGCAGTATTTT.

The chain's CDR3 is CSVDLLAASSYNEQFF. In DNA form, the CDR3 reads TGCAGCGTCGATTTACTAGCGGCAAGCTCCTACAATGAGCAGTTCTTC. The chain carries TRBV29-1 and TRBJ2-1; 8 positions agree with TRBD2. The CDR3 loop spans 16 amino acids. J was trimmed by 0 bases and V by 6 bases; bases with no gene match: 10. CDR1 and CDR2 (germline): SQVTM, ANQGSEA.

The chain carries TRBV14 and TRBJ2-2; D unclear. Trimming stripped 0 bases from V and 7 bases from J, with 3 bases between. CDR3 length: 12 amino acids. Germline assignment: CDR1 SGHDN and CDR2 FVKESK. The CDR3 DNA reads TGTGCCAGCAGCCAAGATCACGGGGAGCTGTTTTTT. Protein sequence: CASSQDHGELFF.

In DNA form, the CDR3 reads TGTGCCAGTAGTATAGGAGCTAAACGAGCGGGAGTATCCAAAAACATTCAGTACTTC. It encodes CASSIGAKRAGVSKNIQYF. The V call is TRBV19, the J call TRBJ2-4, with 8 bases matching TRBD2. The J segment lost 2 bases and the V segment lost 1 base, leaving 13 bases of the junction unmatched. In germline, CDR1 is LNHDA, CDR2 SQIVND (reference sequence). The CDR3 covers 19 residues.

V usage is TRBV19 and J usage is TRBJ2-3, with 7 bases aligning to TRBD2. V shed 5 bases and J 6 bases; nucleotides not matched to a gene: 8. Germline values: CDR1 LNHDA, CDR2 SQIVND (reference sequence). The CDR3 length is 14 residues. The CDR3 spells CASSLLAVYDTQYF. For the CDR3, the DNA is TGTGCCAGTAGTCTCCTAGCGGTGTACGATACGCAGTATTTT.

The chain links TRBV5-6 to TRBJ1-2; 9 bases agree with TRBD1. This CDR3 is 15 amino acids long. CDR1 and CDR2 (germline): SGHDT, YYEEEE. Trimming cost V 0 bases and J 4 bases; bases outside gene matches: 4. CDR3 sequence: CASSLVTGGGYGYTF. The CDR3 DNA follows: TGTGCCAGCAGCTTGGTTACAGGGGGCGGCTATGGCTACACCTTC.

The CDR3 DNA follows: TGTGCCAGCAGTGAATCGGGGGGCCGGGGCCCATATGGCTACACCTTC. It encodes CASSESGGRGPYGYTF. The gene calls are TRBV25-1 and TRBJ1-2; tentatively, D is TRBD1 (6 bases). Per germline, CDR1 MGHDK and CDR2 SYGVNS. V was pared by 1 base and J by 5 bases, with 17 bases between. The CDR3 spans 16 residues.

V and J are TRBV4-3 and TRBJ1-3; no reliable D call. V was clipped by 1 base and J by 0 bases, with 7 bases between them. The CDR3 spans 15 residues. The germline CDR1 and CDR2 sequences are LGHNA and YSLEER. The CDR3 is CASSQGPLSGNTIYF. The CDR3 bases are TGCGCCAGCAGCCAAGGGCCCCTCTCTGGAAACACCATATATTTT.

This clone has only a few counts. The chain joins TRBV4-2 to TRBJ2-2, with D possibly TRBD2 on 6 matching bases. The CDR3 is 16 amino acids. The V gene lost 4 bases and the J gene lost 8 bases, with 20 bases spanning the gap. The germline gives CDR1 LGHNA, CDR2 YNFKEQ. The CDR3 bases are TGTGCCAGCAGCCCAAAGCGGGCTGGGGAAAAAGGGGAGCTGTTTTTT. Translated, it gives CASSPKRAGEKGELFF.

The chain is built from TRBV19 and TRBJ1-2; 7 nucleotides line up with TRBD1. Germline assignment: CDR1 LNHDA and CDR2 SQIVND (reference sequence). CDR3 length: 16 residues. Germline trimming cut 6 bases from V and 8 bases from J; bases unmatched to any gene: 18. The CDR3: CASSRPGQLPLGGYTF. The CDR3, as DNA: TGTGCCAGTAGCAGACCGGGACAGCTACCCCTCGGCGGCTACACCTTC.

This clone came up a few times. The chain employs TRBV19 and TRBJ2-1, with TRBD2 identical over 16 bases. V lost 10 bases to trimming and J lost 0 bases; unmatched junction nucleotides: 6. In germline, CDR1 is LNHDA, CDR2 SQIVND (reference sequence). This CDR3 spans 17 amino acids. The CDR3 DNA reads TGTGCCACTACGGGACTAGCGGGGGGGAGCTCCTACAATGAGCAGTTCTTC. Translated: CATTGLAGGSSYNEQFF.

The rearrangement links TRBV14 to TRBJ2-5; 9 nucleotides align to TRBD2. Trimming removed 0 bases from V and 4 bases from J; junction bases left unmatched: 6. Germline V gives CDR1 SGHDN, CDR2 FVKESK. This CDR3 has 16 residues. The CDR3 here is CASSQELAGLRETQYF. The CDR3 DNA reads as TGTGCCAGCAGCCAAGAGCTAGCGGGATTGAGAGAGACCCAGTACTTC. Variable domain in full (rest from reference TRBV14 and TRBJ2-5): EAGVTQFPSHSVIEKGQTVTLRCDPISGHDNLYWYRRVMGKEIKFLLHFVKESKQDESGMPNNRFLAERTGGTYSTLKVQPAELEDSGVYFCASSQELAGLRETQYFGPGTRLLVL.

V is TRBV14 and J is TRBJ2-3, with D possibly matching TRBD2 (5 bases). The V gene's germline CDR1 is SGHDN and CDR2 FVKESK. V lost 3 bases to trimming and J lost 10 bases, with 11 bases between them. The CDR3 loop spans 12 amino acids. The CDR3 coding sequence is TGTGCCAGCAGCCAGACCCTGAGGGCGCAGTATTTT. Protein: CASSQTLRAQYF.

The chain uses TRBV10-3 and TRBJ2-2; maybe TRBD2 (5 bases). V lost 11 bases and J 4 bases, leaving 20 bases between the germline ends. The CDR3 runs to 15 residues. Germline V gene data show CDR1 as ENHRY and CDR2 as SYGVKD. The CDR3 DNA is TGTGCCGCCTACTCCGGGCCCGCGGGCACCGGGGAGCTGTTTTTT. Its protein product is CAAYSGPAGTGELFF.

The V and J genes are TRBV4-1 and TRBJ2-2, with D tentatively TRBD2 (5 bases). Germline lookup yields CDR1 MGHRA and CDR2 YSYEKL. This CDR3 spans 14 amino acids. V was pared by 6 bases and J by 7 bases, with 15 bases between. CDR3 DNA: TGCGCCAGCAGTCCGGACTCATGGGGCGGGGAGCTGTTTTTT. Its protein is CASSPDSWGGELFF.